This T cell receptor (beta chain) was captured in a study of T cells in Graves' hyperthyroidism and ophthalmopathy. CDR1 and CDR2 from the germline V gene are MNHEY and SMNVEV (reference sequence). The CDR3 totals 16 residues. V was shortened by 4 bases and J by 4 bases, with 17 bases between the two germline ends. TCR beta CDR3 regions were amplified from RNA. First-round RT-PCR with HTBI primers amplified the TCR CDR3 region. TCRdb reanalysed the multiplex PCR reads using MiXCR and keeps one entry per CDR3 protein. Here the sample spans hundreds of thousands of distinct CDR3 sequences, approximately 14% being singletons.

The source of this sequence is a woman aged 18-35 years with Graves' hyperthyroidism. The V gene is TRBV27, the J gene TRBJ1-3; D possibly corresponds to TRBD1 (6 bases). Sequencing was performed on blood. CDR3 sequence: CASSSLRGAPGNTIYF. In DNA form, the CDR3 reads TGTGCCAGCAGTTCCCTCAGGGGTGCACCGGGAAACACCATATATTTT.